The 4 T cell receptor beta chains reported below all come from one sample, sequenced in a study of blood T cell repertoires in COVID-19 (dated by TCRdb to about 2020). The protocol used for the library was the immunoSEQ multiplex PCR assay. TCRdb re-hosts the immuneACCESS table, in-frame sequences only. Its copies lack some clones; in the studies checked, an unresolved V gene accounts for under half of them, and the cause for the rest is not known. The sample profile shows tens of thousands of clones; roughly 82% of them were found once. The biggest ten clones account for around a quarter of the sample. Sequenced: peripheral blood. The origin of the receptors is a man aged 55 to 70 with acute or convalescent COVID-19.

The chain links TRBV3-1 (or the pseudogene TRBV3-2) to TRBJ2-5; a weak D match, TRBD2 (5 bases). Germline CDR1 is LGHDT and CDR2 is YNNKEL (reference sequence). The CDR3 consists of 15 residues. Between the trimmed V and J ends, which lost 4 bases and 2 bases, there was a span of 14 bases. DNA for the CDR3: TGTGCCAGCAGCCCCGCGAGGGTGGTGCAAGAGACCCAGTACTTC. This gives the protein CASSPARVVQETQYF.

The genes are TRBV2 and TRBJ2-7, with D unresolved. CDR1 SNHLY and CDR2 FYNNEI come from the germline V gene. The ends were cut back, 6 bases at V and 1 base at J, with 7 bases in the middle. The CDR3 length is 12 residues. The CDR3 nucleotides read TGTGCCAGCAGACAGAATTCCTACGAGCAGTACGTC. Translated: CASRQNSYEQYV.

The V and J genes are TRBV10-3 and TRBJ2-7; D may be TRBD1 (6 bases). CDR1 is ENHRY and CDR2 is SYGVKD in the germline V gene. Trimming took 2 bases from V and 1 from J, leaving 12 bases between them. The CDR3 extends over 15 amino acids. The CDR3 DNA is TGTGCCATCAGTGAGGCATACGGACAGTCCTACGAGCAGTACGTC. It codes for CAISEAYGQSYEQYV.

The rearrangement links TRBV27 to TRBJ1-5, with D perhaps TRBD1 (6 bases). The ends were cut back, 2 bases at V and 2 bases at J, with 16 bases in the middle. CDR3 length: 17 amino acids. Per germline, CDR1 MNHEY and CDR2 SMNVEV (reference sequence). This CDR3 is CASSLRRGGVGNQPQHF. The CDR3 DNA reads as TGTGCCAGCAGTTTACGGAGGGGGGGAGTCGGCAATCAGCCCCAGCATTTT.